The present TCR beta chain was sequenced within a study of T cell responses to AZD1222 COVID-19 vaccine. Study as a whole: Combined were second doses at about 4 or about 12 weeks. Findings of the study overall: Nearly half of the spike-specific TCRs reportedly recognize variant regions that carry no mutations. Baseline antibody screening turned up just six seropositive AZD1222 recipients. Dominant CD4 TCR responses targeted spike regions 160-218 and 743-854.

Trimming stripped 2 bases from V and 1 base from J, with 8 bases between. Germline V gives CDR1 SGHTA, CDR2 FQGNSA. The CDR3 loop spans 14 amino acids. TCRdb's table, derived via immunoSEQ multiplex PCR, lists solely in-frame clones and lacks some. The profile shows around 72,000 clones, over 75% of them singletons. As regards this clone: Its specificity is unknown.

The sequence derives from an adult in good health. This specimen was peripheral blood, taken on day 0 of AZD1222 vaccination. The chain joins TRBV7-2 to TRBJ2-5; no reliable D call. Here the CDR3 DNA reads TGTGCCAGCAGCTTACTGGTCACCCAAGAGACCCAGTACTTC. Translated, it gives CASSLLVTQETQYF.